According to its frequency, the clone carrying this TCR beta chain is medium-sized. These data belong to a study of CD8 T cells in cerebrospinal fluid in Alzheimer's disease. Profiling of CSF cells used 10X single-cell V(D)J plus 5' expression. TCRdb reprocessed the 10x single-cell sequencing reads; each CDR3 protein has one entry and no DNA is given. This sample carries about 1,700 distinct CDR3 sequences, with about 10% going to the ten biggest clones. CDR1 is SGHAT, CDR2 FQDESV, per germline (reference sequence). The CDR3 spans 12 residues. The chain couples TRBV11-1 to TRBJ2-3; TCRdb names TRBD1, which stays unverified in the absence of DNA. This sequence was found in a human donor with mild cognitive impairment. The sequenced sample was cerebrospinal fluid. The CDR3 protein is CASSRPTDTQYF.